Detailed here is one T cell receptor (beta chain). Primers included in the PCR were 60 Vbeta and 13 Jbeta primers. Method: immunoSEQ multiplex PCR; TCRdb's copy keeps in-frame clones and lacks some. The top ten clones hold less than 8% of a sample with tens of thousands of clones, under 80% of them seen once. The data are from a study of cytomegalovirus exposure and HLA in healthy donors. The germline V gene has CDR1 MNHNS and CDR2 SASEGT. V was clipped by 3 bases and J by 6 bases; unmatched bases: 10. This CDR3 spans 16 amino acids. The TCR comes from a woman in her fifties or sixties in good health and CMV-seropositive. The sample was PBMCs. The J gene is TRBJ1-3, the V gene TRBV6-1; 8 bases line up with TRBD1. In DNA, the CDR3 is TGTGCCAGCAGTGAGGACCAGGGGGCGATGCTAAACACCATATATTTT. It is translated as CASSEDQGAMLNTIYF.